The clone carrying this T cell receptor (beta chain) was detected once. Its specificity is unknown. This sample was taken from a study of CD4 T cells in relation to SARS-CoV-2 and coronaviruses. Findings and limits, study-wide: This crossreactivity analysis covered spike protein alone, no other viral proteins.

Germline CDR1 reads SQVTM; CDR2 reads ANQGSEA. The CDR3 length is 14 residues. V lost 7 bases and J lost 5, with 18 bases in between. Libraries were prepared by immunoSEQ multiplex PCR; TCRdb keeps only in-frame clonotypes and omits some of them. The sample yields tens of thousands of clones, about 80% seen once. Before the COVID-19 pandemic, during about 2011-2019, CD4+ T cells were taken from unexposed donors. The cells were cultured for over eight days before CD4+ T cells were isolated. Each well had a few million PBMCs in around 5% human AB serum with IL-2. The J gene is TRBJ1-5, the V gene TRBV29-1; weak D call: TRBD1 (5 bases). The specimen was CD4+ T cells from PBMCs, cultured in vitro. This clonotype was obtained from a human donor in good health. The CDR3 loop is CSASGSGVDQPQHF. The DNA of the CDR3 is TGCAGCGCCAGTGGCTCGGGGGTTGATCAGCCCCAGCATTTT.